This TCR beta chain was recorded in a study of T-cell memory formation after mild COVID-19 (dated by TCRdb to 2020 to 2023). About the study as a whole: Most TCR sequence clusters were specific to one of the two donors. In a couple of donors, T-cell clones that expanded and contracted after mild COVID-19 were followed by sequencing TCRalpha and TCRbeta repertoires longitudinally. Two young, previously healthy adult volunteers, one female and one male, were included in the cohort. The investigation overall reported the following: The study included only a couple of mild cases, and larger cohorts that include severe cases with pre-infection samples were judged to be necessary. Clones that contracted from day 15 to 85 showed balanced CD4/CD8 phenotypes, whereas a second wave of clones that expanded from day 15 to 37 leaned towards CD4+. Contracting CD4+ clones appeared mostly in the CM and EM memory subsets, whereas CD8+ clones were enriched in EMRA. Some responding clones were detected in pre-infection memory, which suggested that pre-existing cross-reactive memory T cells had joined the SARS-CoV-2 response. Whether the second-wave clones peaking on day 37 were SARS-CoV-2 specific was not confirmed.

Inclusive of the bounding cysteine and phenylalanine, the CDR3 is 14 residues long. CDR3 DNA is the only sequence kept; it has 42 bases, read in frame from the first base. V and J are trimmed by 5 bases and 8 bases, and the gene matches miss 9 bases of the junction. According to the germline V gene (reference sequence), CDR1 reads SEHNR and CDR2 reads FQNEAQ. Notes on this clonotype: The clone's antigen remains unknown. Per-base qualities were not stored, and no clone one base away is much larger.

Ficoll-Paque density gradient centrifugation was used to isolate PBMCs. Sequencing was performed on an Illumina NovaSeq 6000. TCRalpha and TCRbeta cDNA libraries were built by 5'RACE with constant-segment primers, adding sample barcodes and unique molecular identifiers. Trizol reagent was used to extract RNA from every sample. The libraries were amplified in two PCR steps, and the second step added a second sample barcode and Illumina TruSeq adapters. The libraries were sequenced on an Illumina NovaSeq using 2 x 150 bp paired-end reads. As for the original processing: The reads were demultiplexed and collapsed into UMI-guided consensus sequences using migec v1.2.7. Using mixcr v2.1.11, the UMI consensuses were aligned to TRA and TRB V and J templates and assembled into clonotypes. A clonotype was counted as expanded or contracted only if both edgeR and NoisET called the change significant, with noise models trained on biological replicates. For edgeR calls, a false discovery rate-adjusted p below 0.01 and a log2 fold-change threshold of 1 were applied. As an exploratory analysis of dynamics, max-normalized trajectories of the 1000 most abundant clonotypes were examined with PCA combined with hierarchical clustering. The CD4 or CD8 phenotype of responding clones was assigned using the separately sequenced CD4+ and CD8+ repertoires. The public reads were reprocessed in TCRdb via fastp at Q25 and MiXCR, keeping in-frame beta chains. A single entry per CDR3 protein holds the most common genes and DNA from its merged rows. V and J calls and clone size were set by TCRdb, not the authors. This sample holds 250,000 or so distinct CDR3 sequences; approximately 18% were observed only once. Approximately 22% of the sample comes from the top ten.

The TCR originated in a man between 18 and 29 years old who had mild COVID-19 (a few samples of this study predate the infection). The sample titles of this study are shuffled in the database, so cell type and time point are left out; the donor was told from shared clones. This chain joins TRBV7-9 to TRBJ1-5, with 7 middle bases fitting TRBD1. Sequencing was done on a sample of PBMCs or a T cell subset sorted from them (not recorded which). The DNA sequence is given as TGTGCCAGCAGCCCCCAGACAGGGAGGGAGCCCCAGCATTTT. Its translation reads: CASSPQTGREPQHF.